What follows are 10 T cell receptor beta chains derived from one specimen sequenced in a study of T cell repertoires in cytomegalovirus infection. MiXCR was run by TCRdb on the reads, yielding one entry per CDR3 protein. The data contain about 490,000 distinct CDR3 sequences, approximately 25% of them singletons. The sample consisted of PBMCs. All receptors derive from a human donor in good health (CMV status not recorded). Some clones in this sample may be carry-over from other donors' samples.

The V gene is TRBV10-3, the J gene TRBJ2-3, with TRBD2 matching 10 bases. V gave up 6 bases and J gave up 3 bases; unmatched junction bases: 6. CDR3 size: 15 residues. Germline CDR1 ENHRY, CDR2 SYGVKD. CDR3 amino acids: CAISRGLAETDTQYF. The CDR3, as DNA: TGTGCCATCAGCCGTGGACTAGCGGAAACAGATACGCAGTATTTT.

A note on this clonotype: A much larger clone is a single base away; this may be a read error. The chain couples TRBV7-2 to TRBJ2-1; either TRBD1 or TRBD2 may fit D (6 bases each). Per the germline V gene, CDR1 is SGHTA and CDR2 is FQGNSA. This CDR3 has 15 residues. The CDR3 loop reads CASRGGGNTYNEQLF. In DNA, the CDR3 is TGTGCCAGCAGGGGGGGCGGGAATACCTACAATGAGCAGTTATTC.

This clonotype was found a few times. CDR3 region: CASSEARSSPTDTQYF. DNA of the CDR3: TGTGCCAGCAGTGAAGCGCGCTCTAGCCCCACAGATACGCAGTATTTT. The V and J genes are TRBV2 and TRBJ2-3; D may be TRBD2 (5 bases). The CDR3 runs to 16 residues. V lost 0 bases and J 2 bases, leaving 12 bases between the germline ends. Per the germline V gene, CDR1 is SNHLY and CDR2 is FYNNEI. The variable domain in full, with the rest retrieved from reference TRBV2 and TRBJ2-3, is EPEVTQTPSHQVTQMGQEVILRCVPISNHLYFYWYRQILGQKVEFLVSFYNNEISEKSEIFDDQFSVERPDGSNFTLKIRSTKLEDSAMYFCASSEARSSPTDTQYFGPGTRLTVL.

The chain joins TRBV5-4 to TRBJ2-7; unclear D gene. The germline V gene has CDR1 SGHNT and CDR2 YYREEE (reference sequence). There are 14 residues in the CDR3. Trimming removed 4 bases at V and 0 bases at J, with 11 bases between. DNA for the CDR3: TGTGCCAGCAGCAGCTCTATGAGCTCCTACGAGCAGTACGTC. This gives the protein CASSSSMSSYEQYV.

In its sample, this clonotype was seen a few times. The V and J genes are TRBV19 and TRBJ1-5; D call uncertain. The CDR3 contains 13 residues. Germline CDR1 is LNHDA and CDR2 is SQIVND (reference sequence). Trimming shortened V by 3 bases and J by 6 bases, and 9 bases separated the two germline ends. The DNA for the CDR3 is TGTGCCAGTAGTATCCCGGTGGGTCAGCCCCAGCATTTT. Translation: CASSIPVGQPQHF.

This clonotype came up a few times. V is TRBV11-3 and J is TRBJ2-7; D uncertain. The CDR3 has 13 residues. V was shortened by 5 bases and J by 3 bases, with 11 bases between the two germline ends. Germline V CDR1 and CDR2: SGHNT, YENEEA. This CDR3 is CASSRGRYYEQYV. Here the CDR3 DNA reads TGTGCCAGCAGCCGCGGCAGGTACTACGAGCAGTACGTC.

The gene calls are TRBV6-2 or TRBV6-3 and TRBJ1-2; unclear D gene. Deletions cut 2 bases from V and 7 bases from J, with 11 bases between. Germline CDR1 MNHEY, CDR2 SVGEGT. The CDR3 is 13 amino acids. CDR3 nucleotides: TGTGCCAGCAGTTACGCGGCTGAGAGTGGCTACACCTTC. Translated, it gives CASSYAAESGYTF.

The genes are TRBV12-3 or TRBV12-4 and TRBJ2-1, with 7 bases fitting TRBD2. The CDR3 extends over 14 amino acids. The J segment lost 2 bases and the V segment lost 9 bases, leaving 7 bases of the junction unmatched. The CDR3 DNA reads TGTGCCAGTGGGGGGGATCGGACCTACAATGAGCAGTTCTTC. Protein product: CASGGDRTYNEQFF.

This clonotype was counted between two and nine times. The chain employs TRBV4-3 and TRBJ2-1; the D gene is possibly TRBD1 (5 bases). The V and J ends lost 3 bases and 6 bases respectively, with 9 bases between them. Germline V gene lookup returns CDR1 LGHNA and CDR2 YSLEER. This CDR3 comprises 13 residues. CDR3 DNA: TGCGCCAGCAGCCAGCAGGGTGCCAATGAGCAGTTCTTC. Its protein is CASSQQGANEQFF.

This clonotype has more than one count but fewer than ten. The gene calls are TRBV6-5 and TRBJ2-1, with 8 bases aligning to TRBD1. The CDR3 has 15 residues. CDR1 MNHEY and CDR2 SVGAGI come from the germline V gene. The V gene end was trimmed by 5 bases and the J gene end by 3 bases; junction bases not matched to a gene: 6. As DNA, the CDR3 is TGTGCCAGCAGTCGACGACAGGGGAACTACAATGAGCAGTTCTTC. This encodes CASSRRQGNYNEQFF.